A single sample is the source of the 17 T cell receptor beta chains below, sequenced in a study of response to subunit inactivated influenza vaccine (dated by TCRdb to between 2018 and 2020). Library prep was done by RT-PCR. Sequenced on an Illumina HiSeq 2500. TCRdb's own reprocessing of the public reads used fastp at Q25 and MiXCR and kept productive beta chains. Under each unique CDR3 protein, matching rows form one entry showing the most common genes and DNA. The sample table contains 450,000 to 600,000 distinct CDR3 sequences; only one count was recorded for approximately 7.7% of them. Jointly, the top ten make up around 12% of the sample. The material was PBMCs from blood, obtained approximately 25 months after vaccination. These receptors were collected from a man between 45 and 75 years old who received an inactivated influenza vaccine. Donor details come from another sample of the same person, matched by shared clones.

Many counts were recorded for this clonotype. The V and J genes are TRBV12-3 or TRBV12-4 and TRBJ1-1; D possibly corresponds to TRBD1 (5 bases). The CDR3 loop spans 13 amino acids. V was pared by 6 bases and J by 7 bases, with 15 bases between. CDR3 amino acids: CASSPYRTNEAFF. The CDR3 DNA reads as TGTGCCAGCAGCCCCTACAGGACTAATGAAGCTTTCTTT.

In its sample, this clonotype was seen many times. The V gene is TRBV20-1, the J gene TRBJ1-5; 8 bases are shared with TRBD1. The V gene end was trimmed by 5 bases and the J gene end by 6 bases; junction bases not matched to a gene: 3. The CDR3 has 12 residues. Germline CDR1 and CDR2: DFQATT and SNEGSKA (reference sequence). CDR3 region: CSAHRGSQPQHF. CDR3 nucleotide sequence: TGCAGTGCTCACAGGGGGAGTCAGCCCCAGCATTTT.

The chain employs TRBV12-3 or TRBV12-4 and TRBJ2-2; D assignment may be TRBD1 or TRBD2 (5 bases each). V was clipped by 6 bases and J by 5 bases, with 13 bases between them. CDR3 length: 14 residues. CDR3 protein: CASRFGTSTGELFF. DNA for the CDR3: TGTGCCAGCAGGTTCGGGACGTCTACCGGGGAGCTGTTTTTT.

This clonotype has only a few counts. The chain employs TRBV15 and TRBJ2-7; D ambiguous. The CDR3 consists of 16 residues. Looked up from germline, CDR1 is LNHNV and CDR2 is YYDKDF (reference sequence). V was pared by 0 bases and J by 0 bases, with 12 bases between. The DNA of the CDR3 is TGTGCCACCAGCAGAGATCTAGAAAAGTACTCCTACGAGCAGTACTTC. Protein product: CATSRDLEKYSYEQYF.

This clonotype has ten or more counts. The V and J genes are TRBV5-1 and TRBJ2-3; 11 bases line up with TRBD1. The CDR3 spans 14 residues. V gave up 4 bases and J gave up 4 bases; unmatched junction bases: 2. Per germline, CDR1 SGHRS and CDR2 YFSETQ. The CDR3 DNA reads TGCGCCAGCAGCAGGGGACAGGGGGCAGATACGCAGTATTTT. It yields the protein CASSRGQGADTQYF.

At least ten counts were recorded for this clonotype. The chain links TRBV5-1 to TRBJ1-1; 8 nucleotides line up with TRBD1. V gave up 4 bases and J gave up 1 base; unmatched junction bases: 6. The CDR3 length is 15 residues. Per germline, CDR1 SGHRS and CDR2 YFSETQ. This CDR3 is CASSPRTGWNTEAFF. DNA of the CDR3: TGCGCCAGCAGCCCAAGGACAGGGTGGAACACTGAAGCTTTCTTT.

This clonotype was seen a few times. The rearrangement joins TRBV5-1 to TRBJ2-5, with TRBD1 as a possible D gene (6 bases). Germline CDR1 is SGHRS and CDR2 is YFSETQ. This CDR3 is 15 amino acids long. Trimming took 0 bases from V and 2 from J, leaving 11 bases between them. This CDR3 is CASSLAGTKQETQYF. The CDR3 DNA sequence: TGCGCCAGCAGCTTGGCGGGGACAAAGCAAGAGACCCAGTACTTC.

The V and J genes are TRBV4-2 and TRBJ1-4; D ambiguous. V was trimmed by 3 bases and J by 8 bases, leaving 10 bases between them. Germline V gene data show CDR1 as LGHNA and CDR2 as YNFKEQ. CDR3 length equals 13 residues. This CDR3 is CASSQREGEKLFF. Here the CDR3 DNA reads TGTGCCAGCAGCCAGAGGGAAGGAGAAAAACTGTTTTTT.

This clonotype was counted many times. This rearrangement joins TRBV7-8 to TRBJ2-1; TRBD2 aligns across 10 bases. V shed 5 bases, J shed 5 bases, and the junction held 9 bases outside the gene matches. There are 16 residues in the CDR3. Per germline, CDR1 SGHVS and CDR2 FQNEAQ. The CDR3 sequence: CASSAWLAGANNEQFF. CDR3 DNA: TGTGCCAGCAGCGCCTGGCTAGCGGGAGCCAACAATGAGCAGTTCTTC.

This clonotype was counted a few times. V is TRBV7-2 and J is TRBJ2-3, with TRBD2 as a possible D gene (6 bases). Germline V gene sequence: CDR1 SGHTA, CDR2 FQGNSA. V gave up 6 bases and J gave up 6 bases, with 10 bases separating them. This CDR3 comprises 12 residues. The CDR3 sequence is CASRLSGDTQYF. The CDR3 DNA reads TGTGCCAGCAGACTGAGCGGGGATACGCAGTATTTT. Looking up the rest from reference TRBV7-2 and TRBJ2-3 gives the full variable domain: GAGVSQSPSNKVTEKGKDVELRCDPISGHTALYWYRQSLGQGLEFLIYFQGNSAPDKSGLPSDRFSAERTGGSVSTLTIQRTQQEDSAVYLCASRLSGDTQYFGPGTRLTVL.

This clonotype was observed at least ten times. Here the CDR3 reads CASSPLRDLLIMNTEAFF. The DNA for the CDR3 is TGTGCCAGCAGTCCCCTTCGGGACCTCTTGATCATGAACACTGAAGCTTTCTTT. The chain employs TRBV27 and TRBJ1-1; perhaps TRBD1 as D (5 bases). Trimming stripped 5 bases from V and 0 bases from J, with 22 bases between. Germline loops: CDR1 MNHEY, CDR2 SMNVEV (reference sequence). This CDR3 spans 18 amino acids.

The sample holds many counts of this clonotype. This chain links TRBV12-3 or TRBV12-4 with TRBJ2-3; the D gene could be TRBD1 or TRBD2 (6 bases each). This CDR3 is 15 amino acids long. The V gene lost 5 bases and the J gene lost 2 bases, with 14 bases spanning the gap. In nucleotides, the CDR3 is TGTGCCAGCAGTCCATGGAGGGGGAACACAGATACGCAGTATTTT. Its translation is CASSPWRGNTDTQYF.

This clonotype was observed many times. The chain combines TRBV27 with TRBJ2-7; TRBD2 matches 7 bases. CDR3 length: 13 residues. After removal of 5 bases from V and 8 bases from J, the junction contained 9 bases not matched to a gene. From germline, CDR1 is MNHEY and CDR2 SMNVEV (reference sequence). For the CDR3, the DNA is TGTGCCAGCAGTGCCCTTGGGGGGGTGAAGCAGTACTTC. Encoded protein: CASSALGGVKQYF.

The genes are TRBV7-2 and TRBJ2-1; 16 bases are shared with TRBD2. The CDR3 spans 16 residues. Per germline, CDR1 SGHTA and CDR2 FQGNSA. V shed 4 bases and J 8 bases; nucleotides not matched to a gene: 5. As DNA, the CDR3 is TGTGCCAGCAGCTATGGGACTAGCGGGAGGGGCCATGAGCAGTTCTTC. It translates to CASSYGTSGRGHEQFF.

This clonotype was seen a handful of times. The V and J genes are TRBV6-2 or TRBV6-3 and TRBJ1-2, with a possible D match to TRBD1 (5 bases). CDR1 and CDR2 (germline): MNHEY, SVGEGT. V shed 2 bases and J shed 7 bases, with 8 bases lying between them. The length of the CDR3 is 12 residues. The CDR3: CASSYGGFGYTF. CDR3 in DNA: TGTGCCAGCAGTTACGGGGGATTTGGCTACACCTTC.

A few counts support this clonotype. The chain uses TRBV15 and TRBJ2-4, with D perhaps given as TRBD1 or TRBD2 (7 bases each). The CDR3 loop spans 15 amino acids. Trimming shortened V by 5 bases and J by 4 bases, and 15 bases separated the two germline ends. Germline lookup yields CDR1 LNHNV and CDR2 YYDKDF (reference sequence). CDR3 region: CATSQGGDRKNIQYF. The CDR3 coding sequence is TGTGCCACCAGCCAAGGGGGGGACAGAAAAAACATTCAGTACTTC.

This clonotype was seen a handful of times. The chain has TRBV20-1 and TRBJ1-2, with D unclear. Deletions cut 0 bases from V and 4 bases from J, with 9 bases between. Per germline, CDR1 DFQATT and CDR2 SNEGSKA (reference sequence). The CDR3 is 13 amino acids. CDR3 sequence: CSARESISYGYTF. The CDR3 DNA sequence: TGCAGTGCTAGAGAGAGCATTTCCTATGGCTACACCTTC.